One sample yielded the 16 T cell receptor beta chains listed below, sequenced in a study of molecular identifiers for immune sequencing clone quantification. TCRdb recomputed calls from the PCR reads with MiXCR, one row per CDR3 protein. Of roughly 86,000 distinct CDR3 sequences in the sample, around 20% were seen once. Sequenced input: naive CD8+ T cells from blood, with Jurkat cell RNA spiked in. The sample's subset: FACS-sorted CD8+CD4-CCR7+CD45RA+ naive T cells. The receptors shown here come from a human donor in good health. Some libraries in this study had Jurkat cell RNA spiked in.

This clonotype was counted between two and nine times. The chain couples TRBV7-3 to TRBJ2-2; D possibly corresponds to TRBD1 (5 bases). CDR1 is SGHTA and CDR2 is FQGTGA in the germline V gene. The germline V and J ends were trimmed by 0 bases and 2 bases, with 13 bases remaining between them. The CDR3 has 17 amino acids. CDR3 sequence (DNA): TGTGCCAGCAGCTTAACGCCGCAGGGAATCAACACCGGGGAGCTGTTTTTT. It specifies CASSLTPQGINTGELFF.

This clonotype occurred many times. This sequence joins TRBV3-1 and TRBJ2-2, with 9 bases aligning to TRBD2. Germline V CDR1 and CDR2: LGHDT, YNNKEL (reference sequence). After removal of 2 bases from V and 6 bases from J, the junction contained 10 bases not matched to a gene. The CDR3 is made up of 17 amino acids. CDR3 coding DNA: TGTGCCAGCAGCCAACTGGCGGGAGGGCCTTCGGCCGGGGAGCTGTTTTTT. Its translation: CASSQLAGGPSAGELFF.

In its sample, this clonotype was seen many times. One end of the junction does not line up with germline, which may come from a read error. The chain recombines TRBV4-2 with TRBJ2-3, with D possibly being TRBD2 (5 bases). The CDR3 runs to 13 residues. From germline, CDR1 is LGHNA and CDR2 YNFKEQ. The CDR3 DNA sequence: TGTGCCAGCAGCCAAACTGTCCGGGAAGGGCTTAATTTT. It is translated as CASSQTVREGLNF.

This clonotype was observed many times. A read error may account for a junction end that differs from germline. The chain recombines TRBV29-1 with TRBJ2-3; TRBD1 might be the D (5 bases). The CDR3 has 14 amino acids. The germline gives CDR1 SQVTM, CDR2 ANQGSEA. The CDR3 is CSVEDSQGTDTQYF. Written as DNA, the CDR3 is TGCAGCGTCGAAGACAGCCAAGGCACAGATACGCAGTATTTT.

With regard to this clonotype: Possible read error: a much larger clone is one base away. The chain recombines TRBV21-1 with TRBJ2-2; the table assigns TRBD1, which was not confirmed against the DNA. TRBV21-1 is termed a pseudogene. The CDR3 is made up of 15 amino acids. CDR3 protein: CACSLRDRGYGELFF. DNA for the CDR3: TGTGCCTGCAGCCTACGGGACAGGGGGTACGGGGAGCTGTTTTTT.

The chain carries TRBV4-3 and TRBJ1-4; the D is unclear. CDR1 is LGHNA, CDR2 YSLEER, per germline. The CDR3 loop spans 16 amino acids. Deletions cut 0 bases from V and 1 base from J, with 9 bases between. The CDR3 DNA reads as TGCGCCAGCAGCCAAGAGGCTACCCTAACTAATGAAAAACTGTTTTTT. Protein sequence: CASSQEATLTNEKLFF.

This clonotype was detected ten times or more. The chain has TRBV7-3 and TRBJ2-3; tentatively, D is TRBD2 (5 bases). The CDR3 covers 15 residues. The V end lost 5 bases, the J end lost 1 base, and 13 bases lay between the germline ends. Per germline, CDR1 SGHTA and CDR2 FQGTGA. DNA for the CDR3: TGTGCCAGCAGCCCTCAAGGACTCCGCACAGATACGCAGTATTTT. Protein: CASSPQGLRTDTQYF.

The chain employs TRBV20-1 and TRBJ2-2; the match to TRBD2 covers 10 bases. Germline V gene sequence: CDR1 DFQATT, CDR2 SNEGSKA (reference sequence). V was pared by 2 bases and J by 5 bases, with 5 bases of the junction left unmatched. This CDR3 spans 15 amino acids. CDR3 in amino acids: CSARYLAGDTGELFF. CDR3 bases: TGCAGTGCTAGATACCTAGCGGGGGATACCGGGGAGCTGTTTTTT.

As for this clonotype: Given a much more abundant clone one base away, this may be a read error. The rearrangement uses TRBV29-1 and TRBJ2-2; the match to TRBD1 covers 8 bases. Losses at the gene ends were 7 bases for V and 6 bases for J; bases not matched to a gene: 7. CDR3 length: 13 residues. Germline V gene sequence: CDR1 SQVTM, CDR2 ANQGSEA. CDR3 bases: TGCAGCGGCCTGGGACAGGAGGCCGGGGAGCTGTTTTTT. It is translated as CSGLGQEAGELFF.

This clonotype was detected only a few times. This chain joins TRBV27 and TRBJ2-1; D remains ambiguous. The CDR3 covers 15 residues. Germline CDR1 MNHEY, CDR2 SMNVEV (reference sequence). V lost 3 bases and J lost 6, with 15 bases in between. In DNA form, the CDR3 reads TGTGCCAGCAGTTTTATCGGACCTCAGGCCAATGAGCAGTTCTTC. Translated: CASSFIGPQANEQFF.

This clonotype was detected ten times or more. The chain joins TRBV11-2 to TRBJ2-7; 7 positions match TRBD1. The trim removed 6 bases at V and 2 bases at J, leaving 16 bases unmatched. Germline V gives CDR1 SGHAT, CDR2 FQNNGV. CDR3 length: 17 amino acids. The CDR3 bases are TGTGCCAGCAGTACTATCCCACCGACAGGGCCCCCCTACGAGCAGTACTTC. Protein product: CASSTIPPTGPPYEQYF. Full variable domain (outside the CDR3, taken from reference TRBV11-2 and TRBJ2-7): EAGVAQSPRYKIIEKRQSVAFWCNPISGHATLYWYQQILGQGPKLLIQFQNNGVVDDSQLPKDRFSAERLKGVDSTLKIQPAKLEDSAVYLCASSTIPPTGPPYEQYFGPGTRLTVT.

This clonotype was detected many times. The chain links TRBV29-1 to TRBJ2-3, with D possibly being TRBD2 (5 bases). This CDR3 region has 14 residues. The V gene lost 8 bases and the J gene lost 2 bases, with 17 bases spanning the gap. Germline assignment: CDR1 SQVTM and CDR2 ANQGSEA. CDR3 DNA: TGCAGCCACCTAGCTTTCACACACACAGATACGCAGTATTTT. Its protein product is CSHLAFTHTDTQYF.

This clonotype was counted ten times or more. J is TRBJ2-3 and V is TRBV20-1, with TRBD1 as a possible D gene (6 bases). Between the trimmed V and J ends, which lost 3 bases and 2 bases, there was a span of 12 bases. Per the germline V gene, CDR1 is DFQATT and CDR2 is SNEGSKA (reference sequence). The CDR3 covers 14 residues. The CDR3 is CSASNTGTTDTQYF. The CDR3 DNA sequence: TGCAGTGCTAGTAACACAGGGACCACAGATACGCAGTATTTT.

This clonotype was observed at least ten times. The chain combines TRBV19 with TRBJ1-1; D remains unclear. Germline V gives CDR1 LNHDA, CDR2 SQIVND (reference sequence). This CDR3 is built from 13 residues. V was cut by 4 bases and J by 5 bases, with 11 bases left in between. The CDR3 protein is CASSTQRGTEAFF. For the CDR3, the DNA is TGTGCCAGTAGTACCCAGCGGGGTACTGAAGCTTTCTTT.

This clonotype was observed at least ten times. This chain's CDR3 is CSAGGLAGYTGELFF. CDR3 coding DNA: TGCAGTGCTGGGGGACTAGCGGGTTACACCGGGGAGCTGTTTTTT. The chain links TRBV20-1 to TRBJ2-2, with 12 bases matching TRBD2. Germline V gives CDR1 DFQATT, CDR2 SNEGSKA (reference sequence). The CDR3 contains 15 residues. Unmatched junction bases numbered 4, after V lost 5 bases and J lost 3 bases.

About this clonotype itself: A much larger clone differs by one base, so this may be a read error. The gene calls are TRBV4-3 and TRBJ1-5; tentatively, D is TRBD1 (6 bases). The CDR3 is 13 amino acids. Looked up from germline, CDR1 is LGHNA and CDR2 is YSLEER. The CDR3 coding sequence is TGCACCAGCAGCCAAGAGGGGGATCAGCCCCAGCATTTT. The encoded protein is CTSSQEGDQPQHF.